Only a few counts were recorded for the clone carrying this T cell receptor beta chain. This entry belongs to a study of spatial heterogeneity in lung cancer. MiXCR was run by TCRdb on the 5' RACE reads, yielding one entry per CDR3 protein. Altogether about 22,000 distinct CDR3 sequences are present, about 4.3% being singletons, with the ten largest covering over 30%. Time point indicated: sample taken at primary tumor resection. Unsorted whole RNA samples from tumor, nontumor lung or frozen PBMC were sequenced. CDR1 is SGHTA, CDR2 FQGNSA, per germline. This CDR3 is built from 15 residues. Trimming pared 5 bases from V and 1 base from J, leaving 14 bases between.

This receptor was taken from a male donor with early-stage non-small cell lung cancer. The chain is built from TRBV7-2 and TRBJ1-1; no reliable D call. The source material was PBMCs, sampled at surgery. In nucleotides, the CDR3 is TGTGCCAGCAGCCCGGGCCCACATCCGAACACTGAAGCTTTCTTT. Its protein product is CASSPGPHPNTEAFF.